Below, one TCR beta chain is given with its context. Its specificity is unknown. The CDR3 length is 13 residues. Trimming took 0 bases from V and 5 from J, leaving 8 bases between them. Germline CDR1 reads GTSNPN; CDR2 reads SVGIG (reference sequence). The data are from a study of neoadjuvant nivolumab and ipilimumab in lung cancer. The method was immunoSEQ multiplex PCR; TCRdb's version includes in-frame clones alone and lacks a portion of them. The data hold tens of thousands of clones, with around 86% observed a single time. Findings and caveats of the study: Higher pretherapy blood TCR richness went with higher resected-tumor richness. Compared with tumor-adjacent uninvolved lung, resected tumors showed greater richness and clonality.

This sequence originates from an adult with non-small cell lung cancer. The rearrangement uses TRBV30 and TRBJ1-5; the D is unclear. This material consisted of tumor tissue, taken after neoadjuvant nivolumab, alone or with ipilimumab, at or shortly before surgery. In DNA form, the CDR3 reads TGTGCCTGGAGTGTCGCTGGGGATCAGCCCCAGCATTTT. Translating gives CAWSVAGDQPQHF.